This TCR beta chain was observed in a study of OX40 agonist ivuxolimab in advanced cancers. Whole-study findings and limits: Researchers report that CD8+ T cells had, on average, more expanded clones than CD4+. With doses of 0.1-3.0 mg/kg, partial responders showed among the lowest clonal expansion.

It was autoimmune disease history or systemic immunosuppression that excluded patients. Blood specimens came from baseline, cycle 4 day 1, and cycle 7 day 1. Assay used: immunoSEQ multiplex PCR; TCRdb lists only in-frame clones, some missing. The data show about 59,000 clones, 82% seen once. As to this clone: Its antigen is undetermined.

The CDR3 extends over 16 amino acids. CDR1 is MNHEY and CDR2 is SMNVEV in the germline V gene (reference sequence). Trimming shortened V by 0 bases and J by 7 bases, and 18 bases separated the two germline ends. The TCR originated in an adult with an advanced solid tumor such as melanoma, head and neck, liver or kidney cancer. This rearrangement joins TRBV27 to TRBJ1-2; TRBD1 is a possible D gene (6 bases). Sequencing was performed on CD4+ or CD8+ T cells sorted from blood, taken in a trial of the OX40 agonist ivuxolimab. CDR3 region: CASSLSGGEFRGGYTF. CDR3 sequence (DNA): TGTGCCAGCAGTTTATCGGGAGGGGAATTCAGGGGTGGCTACACCTTC.